The 21 T cell receptor beta chains presented below share a single source sample, sequenced in a study of T cells in women clearing cervical HPV infection. Only in-frame clones appear in the TCRdb table, and some are missing; sequencing was by immunoSEQ multiplex PCR. The clone table shows roughly 48,000 clones, with the ten largest holding about 1.5%. The sequenced material came from blood buffy coat. These receptors came from a woman between 18 and 70 years old with a cervical HPV16 infection that either progressed to CIN3+ or cleared (not recorded which).

Of note for this clone: The read comes to an end 3 residues before the CDR3 does, leaving the germline J gene to fill in the end. This chain connects TRBV11-2 to TRBJ2-7, with D possibly being TRBD2 (6 bases). The CDR3 covers 14 residues. Trimming removed 3 bases at V and 1 base at J, with 10 bases between. Germline values: CDR1 SGHAT, CDR2 FQNNGV. The covered CDR3 bases are TGTGCCAGCAGCTTGACTAGTCCGTCCTACGAG. Its translation: CASSLTSPSYE. The whole CDR3 protein is CASSLTSPSYEQYF.

Worth noting for this clone: The read stops 3 residues short of the end of the CDR3; the missing end is completed from the germline J gene. The chain combines TRBV7-9 with TRBJ1-1, with 7 bases fitting TRBD1. Germline values: CDR1 SEHNR, CDR2 FQNEAQ (reference sequence). The CDR3 is 14 amino acids. The CDR3 protein is CASSPGQYTYEAFF. The sequenced CDR3 bases are TGTGCCAGCAGCCCGGGACAGTATACCTACGAG.

The CDR3 is CASSDPISVETQYF. CDR3 DNA (partial): TGTGCCAGCAGTGACCCCATATCGGTGGAGACC. The chain uses TRBV6-4 and TRBJ2-5, with unresolved D. The CDR3 extends 3 residues past the end of the read, so its final part is completed from the germline J gene. Germline V gives CDR1 MRHNA, CDR2 SNTAGT. The CDR3 is 14 residues long. The V end lost 2 bases, the J end lost 5 bases, and 12 bases lay between the germline ends.

The part of the CDR3 DNA that was read is TGTGCCAGCAGCGTAGTGGCTAGCGGGGGGCAAGAGACC. Amino acids: CASSVVASGGQET. The entire CDR3 protein is CASSVVASGGQETQYF. This sequence joins TRBV9 and TRBJ2-5; 11 bases agree with TRBD2. The read ends 3 residues shy of where the CDR3 ends; the end is completed using the germline J gene. V lost 0 bases, J lost 2 bases, and 3 bases stayed unmatched. Germline V gene data show CDR1 as SGDLS and CDR2 as YYNGEE. The length of the CDR3 is 16 residues.

On this clone: The CDR3 extends 3 residues past the end of the read, so its final part is completed from the germline J gene. This sequence joins TRBV12-3 or TRBV12-4 and TRBJ2-3; weak D call: TRBD2 (5 bases). The CDR3 runs 18 residues. Trimming took off 1 base at V and 2 bases at J, with 19 bases between the two ends. CDR3 sequence reads: CASSLESNEGGSTDTQYF. CDR3 DNA, as far as it was read: TGTGCCAGCAGTTTAGAGTCCAACGAGGGCGGGTCCACAGATACG.

CDR3 protein: CASSLGPDRPNTEAFF. The covered CDR3 bases are TGCGCCAGCAGCTTGGGGCCTGACAGGCCAAACACTGAA. The chain combines TRBV5-1 with TRBJ1-1, with D tentatively TRBD1 (6 bases). The CDR3 end lies 3 residues beyond the end of the read and is filled in from the germline J gene. Per germline, CDR1 SGHRS and CDR2 YFSETQ. Trimming shortened V by 0 bases and J by 2 bases, and 14 bases separated the two germline ends. The length of the CDR3 is 16 residues.

Of note for this clone: The read stops 3 residues short of the end of the CDR3; the missing end is completed from the germline J gene. The chain recombines TRBV6-4 with TRBJ2-5, with 8 bases aligning to TRBD2. V gave up 4 bases and J gave up 5 bases; unmatched junction bases: 9. The length of the CDR3 is 15 residues. Per the germline V gene, CDR1 is MRHNA and CDR2 is SNTAGT. The CDR3 bases that were read are TGTGCCAGCAGTGTGTCGGCGGGGGGCCTGGAGACC. This encodes CASSVSAGGLET. The CDR3 as a whole reads CASSVSAGGLETQYF.

A note on this clone: The read stops 3 residues short of the end of the CDR3; the missing end is completed from the germline J gene. This chain uses TRBV29-1 with TRBJ1-2, with 9 bases lining up with TRBD1. V dropped 6 bases and J dropped 4; count of bases not matched to a gene: 12. The CDR3 spans 15 residues. Germline loops: CDR1 SQVTM, CDR2 ANQGSEA. CDR3 sequence reads: CSVQDRGVDGYGYTF. The DNA read from the CDR3 is TGCAGCGTCCAAGACAGGGGGGTTGATGGCTATGGC.

A word on this clone: The read terminates 3 residues ahead of where the CDR3 ends, so the germline J gene completes it. The rearrangement uses TRBV7-8 and TRBJ2-1, with D tentatively TRBD1 (6 bases). V dropped 3 bases and J dropped 4 bases, with 7 bases sitting between them. Germline loops: CDR1 SGHVS, CDR2 FQNEAQ. The CDR3 is made up of 13 amino acids. The DNA read from the CDR3 is TGTGCCAGCAGCTTCGGACAGTACAATGAG. Residues: CASSFGQYNE. The complete CDR3 reads CASSFGQYNEQFF.

As to this clone: The CDR3 extends 3 residues past the end of the read, so its final part is completed from the germline J gene. The chain is built from TRBV7-9 and TRBJ2-7, with a weak D call TRBD2 (6 bases). CDR3 length equals 13 residues. The germline V and J ends were trimmed by 6 bases and 6 bases, with 15 bases remaining between them. Germline V gene sequence: CDR1 SEHNR, CDR2 FQNEAQ (reference sequence). The CDR3 here is CASSPSAGIEQYF. Incomplete CDR3 DNA: TGTGCCAGCAGTCCCTCGGCGGGGATCGAG.

A note on this clone: At one boundary the junction diverges from the germline segment, which might be a read error. Read sequence stops 3 residues before the CDR3 end, and the germline J gene provides the missing end. This chain connects TRBV4-2 to TRBJ1-6, with D hard to call. The germline CDR1 and CDR2 sequences are LGHNA and YNFKEQ. The CDR3 runs 16 residues. CDR3 in amino acids: CASSRALSYYNSPLHF. The covered CDR3 bases are TGCGCCAGCAGCCGGGCCTTAAGCTACTATAATTCACCC.

Regarding this clone: From the germline J gene comes the end of the CDR3, since the read stops 3 residues before it. The V gene is TRBV5-6, the J gene TRBJ2-5; TRBD1 matches at 8 bases. The trim removed 0 bases at V and 7 bases at J, leaving 5 bases unmatched. Germline values: CDR1 SGHDT, CDR2 YYEEEE. The length of the CDR3 is 14 residues. The CDR3 sequence is CASSLGTGRVTQYF. The covered CDR3 bases are TGTGCCAGCAGCTTGGGGACAGGGCGGGTGACC.

Concerning this clone itself: The read finishes 3 residues shy of the CDR3 end, and the germline J gene is used to complete it. The chain links TRBV19 to TRBJ2-1; 13 bases are shared with TRBD2. The CDR3 is 16 residues long. Germline-derived CDR1 and CDR2 are LNHDA and SQIVND (reference sequence). The V and J ends lost 7 bases and 8 bases, in that order; junction bases with no gene match: 11. CDR3 DNA, as far as it was read: TGTGCCAGTAACGGGTGGGGACTAGCGGGAAACGATGAG. This sequence encodes CASNGWGLAGNDE. The CDR3, in full, reads CASNGWGLAGNDEQFF.

Worth noting for this clone: The sequenced fragment ends 3 residues before the CDR3 boundary, so the rest is inferred from the germline J gene. V and J are TRBV7-9 and TRBJ1-2, with a possible D match to TRBD1 (6 bases). V gave up 3 bases and J gave up 6 bases, with 14 bases separating them. Germline CDR1 reads SEHNR; CDR2 reads FQNEAQ (reference sequence). This CDR3 comprises 14 residues. Incomplete CDR3 DNA: TGTGCCAGCAGCTTTCCTAAGGGGGAGGATGGC. Translation: CASSFPKGEDG. The entire CDR3 protein reads CASSFPKGEDGYTF.

Concerning this clone: The missing CDR3 end, 3 residues past where the read stops, is filled in from the germline J gene. The chain carries TRBV5-1 and TRBJ2-2; 7 positions agree with TRBD1. After removal of 3 bases from V and 5 bases from J, the junction contained 1 base not matched to a gene. Germline V gives CDR1 SGHRS, CDR2 YFSETQ. This CDR3 is built from 13 residues. The DNA read from the CDR3 is TGCGCCAGCAGCTCACAGGGGACCGGGGAG. Translating it yields CASSSQGTGE. The full CDR3 sequence reads CASSSQGTGELFF. Using reference TRBV5-1 and TRBJ2-2 for the parts outside the CDR3, the full variable domain is KAGVTQTPRYLIKTRGQQVTLSCSPISGHRSVSWYQQTPGQGLQFLFEYFSETQRNKGNFPGRFSGRQFSNSRSEMNVSTLELGDSALYLCASSSQGTGELFFGEGSRLTVL.

As regards this clone: The read ends 3 residues early relative to the CDR3; the germline J gene fills the gap. V gene TRBV9 combines with J gene TRBJ2-1, with D tentatively TRBD1 (5 bases). Trimming cost V 0 bases and J 1 base, with 11 bases left between them. This CDR3 is 16 amino acids long. In germline, CDR1 is SGDLS, CDR2 YYNGEE. The CDR3 is CASSVGPGNSYNEQFF. The part of the CDR3 DNA that was read is TGTGCCAGCAGCGTAGGCCCAGGGAATTCCTACAATGAG.

Points on this clone: The read finishes 3 residues shy of the CDR3 end, and the germline J gene is used to complete it. The rearrangement links TRBV5-1 to TRBJ2-5; TRBD1 matches at 10 bases. With 4 bases clipped from V and 5 bases from J, the junction kept 5 bases outside the gene matches. This CDR3 has 14 amino acids. Germline V gene data show CDR1 as SGHRS and CDR2 as YFSETQ. The DNA read from the CDR3 is TGCGCCAGCAGCCCGGACAGGGGGGCGGAGACC. As protein: CASSPDRGAET. The whole CDR3 reads CASSPDRGAETQYF. The entire variable domain, with the rest obtained from reference TRBV5-1 and TRBJ2-5, is as follows: KAGVTQTPRYLIKTRGQQVTLSCSPISGHRSVSWYQQTPGQGLQFLFEYFSETQRNKGNFPGRFSGRQFSNSRSEMNVSTLELGDSALYLCASSPDRGAETQYFGPGTRLLVL.

About this clone: Read data end 3 residues before the CDR3 end; the end is taken from the germline J gene. The genes are TRBV18 and TRBJ2-5; weak D call: TRBD2 (6 bases). Germline values: CDR1 KGHSH, CDR2 LQKENI. Trimming shortened V by 3 bases and J by 2 bases, and 16 bases separated the two germline ends. This CDR3 contains 16 residues. The covered CDR3 bases are TGTGCCAGCTCACCGGCGGTTGGGCGGGGTCAAGAGACC. The encoded protein is CASSPAVGRGQET. The complete CDR3 protein is CASSPAVGRGQETQYF.

Details on this clone: The CDR3 extends 3 residues past the end of the read, so its final part is completed from the germline J gene. The V and J genes are TRBV7-9 and TRBJ2-2, with 8 bases identical to TRBD1. This CDR3 has 14 residues. The trim removed 1 base at V and 5 bases at J, leaving 0 bases unmatched. Germline V gene lookup returns CDR1 SEHNR and CDR2 FQNEAQ (reference sequence). Incomplete CDR3 DNA: TGTGCCAGCAGCTTAGGGACAGGGACCGGGGAG. Encoded protein: CASSLGTGTGE. The whole CDR3 is CASSLGTGTGELFF.

In regard to this clone: The CDR3 is cut off 3 residues early in the read; its end comes from the germline J gene. The chain is built from TRBV18 and TRBJ2-1; 10 nucleotides line up with TRBD1. Per the germline V gene, CDR1 is KGHSH and CDR2 is LQKENI. There are 14 residues in the CDR3. V was clipped by 4 bases and J by 8 bases; unmatched bases: 5. This chain's CDR3 is CASSRDRGGDEQFF. CDR3 bases read: TGTGCCAGCTCACGGGACAGGGGTGGAGATGAG.

As for this clone: The CDR3 goes on 3 residues after the read ends, and that part is filled in from the germline J gene. J is TRBJ2-4 and V is TRBV5-1; TRBD2 matches 10 bases. Losses at the gene ends were 2 bases for V and 8 bases for J; bases not matched to a gene: 7. Looked up from germline, CDR1 is SGHRS and CDR2 is YFSETQ. CDR3 size: 15 residues. The CDR3 loop reads CASSFTPTSGDIQYF. CDR3 bases read: TGCGCCAGCAGCTTCACCCCCACTAGCGGGGACATT.